A selection of T cell receptor beta chains follows, all from one sample in a study of CD8 T cells in ankylosing spondylitis. TCRdb reprocessed the 5' RACE reads via MiXCR and lists one record per CDR3 protein. The sample includes fewer than 550,000 distinct CDR3 sequences, approximately 5% of them seen just once. Material for sequencing was blood, either unsorted or a sorted T cell fraction (not recorded which). The receptors here all came from a male donor with ankylosing spondylitis. CDR3s include the opening cysteine and the closing phenylalanine or tryptophan. D genes are given only for firm matches. Not all rows give a size; the values are once, few, many and, for expanded clones, a class.

d_call: TRBD1
v_call: TRBV6-1
clone_size: many
j_call: TRBJ1-5
cdr3_length: 15
cdr3_nt: TGTGCCAGCAGTCCCTGGACAGGCAGCAATCAGCCCCAGCATTTT
cdr3_aa: CASSPWTGSNQPQHF

d_call: TRBD1
v_call: TRBV12-3/TRBV12-4
clone_size: many
j_call: TRBJ2-1
cdr3_length: 16
cdr3_nt: TGTGCCAGCAGTCCTAGGACAGGGGTATCGGGAAATGAGCAGTTCTTC
cdr3_aa: CASSPRTGVSGNEQFF

d_call: TRBD2
v_call: TRBV5-1
clone_size: many
j_call: TRBJ2-1
cdr3_length: 16
cdr3_nt: TGCGCCAGCAGCCCCGTAGCGGGGGACCCGTACAATGAGCAGTTCTTC
cdr3_aa: CASSPVAGDPYNEQFF

d_call: TRBD1
v_call: TRBV10-3
clone_size: many
j_call: TRBJ2-2
cdr3_length: 16
cdr3_nt: TGTGCCATCAGTGATCTCCAAGGGACAGCCAACGGGGAGCTGTTTTTT
cdr3_aa: CAISDLQGTANGELFF

d_call: .
v_call: TRBV7-2
clone_size: many
j_call: TRBJ2-1
cdr3_length: 16
cdr3_nt: TGTGCCAGCAGCCCGCTAGCGTTAAGCTCCTACAATGAGCAGTTCTTC
cdr3_aa: CASSPLALSSYNEQFF

d_call: .
v_call: TRBV6-5
clone_size: few
j_call: TRBJ2-5
cdr3_length: 14
cdr3_nt: TGTGCCAGCAGTTACCGGCCAACACAAGAGACCCAGTACTTC
cdr3_aa: CASSYRPTQETQYF

d_call: .
v_call: TRBV27
clone_size: many
j_call: TRBJ2-3
cdr3_length: 16
cdr3_nt: TGTGCCAGCAGTTTATGGGCAGGGGATGTGTCAGATACGCAGTATTTT
cdr3_aa: CASSLWAGDVSDTQYF

d_call: .
v_call: TRBV6-2/TRBV6-3
clone_size: many
j_call: TRBJ1-2
cdr3_length: 18
cdr3_nt: TGTGCCAGCAGTTACCCAGTCGGCAGCCAAGTTCAGAACTATGGCTACACCTTC
cdr3_aa: CASSYPVGSQVQNYGYTF

d_call: .
v_call: TRBV10-3
clone_size: many
j_call: TRBJ1-1
cdr3_length: 13
cdr3_nt: TGTGCCATCGGCAAGACAGGAAACACTGAAGCTTTCTTT
cdr3_aa: CAIGKTGNTEAFF

d_call: TRBD1
v_call: TRBV3-1
clone_size: many
j_call: TRBJ1-3
cdr3_length: 14
cdr3_nt: TGTGCCAGCAGCCAAGGACAGGGCAGAAACACCATATATTTT
cdr3_aa: CASSQGQGRNTIYF

d_call: .
v_call: TRBV20-1
clone_size: .
j_call: TRBJ2-7
cdr3_length: 12
cdr3_nt: TGCAGTGCTAGAGATCTAGCCCGGGGGCAGTACTTC
cdr3_aa: CSARDLARGQYF

d_call: TRBD1
v_call: TRBV20-1
clone_size: .
j_call: TRBJ2-7
cdr3_length: 14
cdr3_nt: TGCAGTGCATTTGACAGGGTTAAAGCCTACGAGCAGTACTTC
cdr3_aa: CSAFDRVKAYEQYF

d_call: TRBD1
v_call: TRBV7-3
clone_size: many
j_call: TRBJ1-1
cdr3_length: 14
cdr3_nt: TGTGCCAGCAGCCCGCAGGGGGTCGGCACTGAAGCTTTCTTT
cdr3_aa: CASSPQGVGTEAFF

d_call: .
v_call: TRBV27
clone_size: few
j_call: TRBJ2-3
cdr3_length: 17
cdr3_nt: TGTGCCAGCAGTTTGTCTAGCCCCCTTACTAGCACAGATACGCAGTATTTT
cdr3_aa: CASSLSSPLTSTDTQYF

d_call: .
v_call: TRBV5-5
clone_size: .
j_call: TRBJ2-3
cdr3_length: 12
cdr3_nt: TGTGCCAGCATCGGAGGGGCAGATACGCAGTATTTT
cdr3_aa: CASIGGADTQYF

d_call: TRBD2
v_call: TRBV7-2
clone_size: few
j_call: TRBJ2-5
cdr3_length: 17
cdr3_nt: TGTGCCAGCAGCTTAGGAGTGGCCCAGGGACTAGGGGAGACCCAGTACTTC
cdr3_aa: CASSLGVAQGLGETQYF

d_call: TRBD2
v_call: TRBV20-1
clone_size: many
j_call: TRBJ2-7
cdr3_length: 14
cdr3_nt: TGCAGTGCCACTAGGGAGGGGCGGTCCTACGAGCAGTACTTC
cdr3_aa: CSATREGRSYEQYF

d_call: TRBD1
v_call: TRBV10-3
clone_size: many
j_call: TRBJ2-2
cdr3_length: 15
cdr3_nt: TGTGCCATCAGTGCTGGACAGGGGACCACCGGGGAGCTGTTTTTT
cdr3_aa: CAISAGQGTTGELFF

d_call: .
v_call: TRBV20-1
clone_size: many
j_call: TRBJ2-7
cdr3_length: 14
cdr3_nt: TGCAGTGCTAGAGATCCCGGACAGTCCTCGGTCTTGTACTTC
cdr3_aa: CSARDPGQSSVLYF

d_call: .
v_call: TRBV21-1
clone_size: .
j_call: TRBJ2-1
cdr3_length: 15
cdr3_nt: TGTGCCAGCAGCAAAGGAAAGGGCTCCTACAATGAGCAGTTCTTC
cdr3_aa: CASSKGKGSYNEQFF

d_call: .
v_call: TRBV19
clone_size: .
j_call: TRBJ2-7
cdr3_length: 14
cdr3_nt: TGTGCCAGTAGTCTTGGAAGTGACGCCTACAAGCAGTACTTC
cdr3_aa: CASSLGSDAYKQYF

d_call: .
v_call: TRBV20-1
clone_size: many
j_call: TRBJ2-7
cdr3_length: 13
cdr3_nt: TGCAGTGCTAACAGATATATCTCCTACGAGCAGTACTTC
cdr3_aa: CSANRYISYEQYF

d_call: .
v_call: TRBV5-1
clone_size: few
j_call: TRBJ2-1
cdr3_length: 14
cdr3_nt: TGCGCCAGCAGCTTTTCGCTGACGGACAATGAGCAGTTCTTC
cdr3_aa: CASSFSLTDNEQFF

d_call: TRBD1
v_call: TRBV28
clone_size: many
j_call: TRBJ2-5
cdr3_length: 17
cdr3_nt: TGTGCCAGCAGTTTGGGTGCTGGGACAGTGGGAAAAGAGACCCAGTACTTC
cdr3_aa: CASSLGAGTVGKETQYF

d_call: .
v_call: TRBV20-1
clone_size: many
j_call: TRBJ1-2
cdr3_length: 13
cdr3_nt: TGCAGTGCTCCCTCCCTGGGGACTGGAGGCTACACCTTC
cdr3_aa: CSAPSLGTGGYTF

d_call: .
v_call: TRBV5-6
clone_size: .
j_call: TRBJ2-3
cdr3_length: 17
cdr3_nt: TGTGCCAGCAGCTTGGGGACGGGGAGTGGGGCTTACGATACGCAGTATTTT
cdr3_aa: CASSLGTGSGAYDTQYF

d_call: .
v_call: TRBV10-3
clone_size: many
j_call: TRBJ1-1
cdr3_length: 12
cdr3_nt: TGTGCCATCAGTGACGACCGGCGTGAAGCTTTCTTT
cdr3_aa: CAISDDRREAFF

d_call: .
v_call: TRBV11-2
clone_size: many
j_call: TRBJ1-2
cdr3_length: 14
cdr3_nt: TGTGCCAGCAGCTCCGACACCAATAACTATGGCTACACCTTC
cdr3_aa: CASSSDTNNYGYTF